One sample yielded the 11 T cell receptor beta chains listed below, sequenced in a study of CD8 T cells in ankylosing spondylitis. Study-level findings and limits: It appeared that ankylosing spondylitis blood was characterized by a TCR beta motif of several highly homologous variants.

From the 5' RACE reads, TCRdb called clonotypes with MiXCR, one entry per CDR3 protein. The table lists hundreds of thousands of distinct CDR3 sequences, about 11% of them singletons. Their target antigens are unknown. Sequenced material: blood, either unsorted or a sorted T cell fraction (not recorded which). Receptor source: a male donor with ankylosing spondylitis.

The chain links TRBV11-2 to TRBJ1-2; the match to TRBD1 covers 9 bases. Germline values: CDR1 SGHAT, CDR2 FQNNGV. J gave up 5 bases and V 5 bases, and 18 bases lay outside the gene matches. CDR3 length equals 18 residues. The chain's CDR3 is CASSPQHKTGGVWYGYTF. Here the CDR3 DNA reads TGTGCCAGCAGCCCCCAACACAAAACAGGGGGCGTTTGGTATGGCTACACCTTC.

The chain has TRBV27 and TRBJ1-2, with D possibly TRBD1 on 5 matching bases. The CDR3 has 13 residues. Trimming stripped 6 bases from V and 0 bases from J, with 8 bases between. CDR1 MNHEY and CDR2 SMNVEV come from the germline V gene (reference sequence). DNA for the CDR3: TGTGCCAGCAGACCCAGGGCTAACTATGGCTACACCTTC. Protein sequence: CASRPRANYGYTF.

CDR3 protein: CASSFWLAEHDEQYF. DNA for the CDR3: TGTGCCAGCAGCTTTTGGCTAGCGGAGCACGACGAGCAGTACTTC. V usage is TRBV7-2 and J usage is TRBJ2-7; 7 bases are a match to TRBD2. The junction had 10 bases not matched to a gene; V was cut back by 3 bases and J by 5 bases. This CDR3 spans 15 amino acids. In germline, CDR1 is SGHTA, CDR2 FQGNSA.

This clonotype was detected a few times. The chain recombines TRBV10-3 with TRBJ1-1; D remains unclear. Trimming cost V 5 bases and J 3 bases, with 10 bases left between them. CDR1 is ENHRY and CDR2 is SYGVKD in the germline V gene. This CDR3 has 13 amino acids. The DNA for the CDR3 is TGTGCCATCAGTAATGCTGGGGACACTGAAGCTTTCTTT. Translation: CAISNAGDTEAFF.

CDR3 protein: CAISELQAETQYF. CDR3 DNA sequence: TGTGCCATCAGTGAGTTGCAAGCTGAGACCCAGTACTTC. The chain joins TRBV10-3 to TRBJ2-5, with D hard to call. This CDR3 region has 13 residues. V gave up 1 base and J gave up 5 bases, with 8 bases separating them. Germline V gives CDR1 ENHRY, CDR2 SYGVKD.

This clonotype occurred a few times. The rearrangement links TRBV5-1 to TRBJ2-7; D is undetermined. The V gene lost 0 bases and the J gene lost 2 bases, with 9 bases spanning the gap. The CDR3 is 14 residues long. Germline CDR1 is SGHRS and CDR2 is YFSETQ. The chain's CDR3 is CASSLEVGAYEQYF. The CDR3 DNA reads TGCGCCAGCAGCTTGGAAGTCGGAGCCTACGAGCAGTACTTC.

This clonotype came up many times. V is TRBV20-1 and J is TRBJ2-2; D might be TRBD2 (5 bases). This CDR3 spans 13 amino acids. V was cut by 0 bases and J by 15 bases, with 17 bases left in between. The V gene's germline CDR1 is DFQATT and CDR2 SNEGSKA (reference sequence). The CDR3 loop reads CSARDLGNRGMFF. The CDR3 DNA is TGCAGTGCTAGAGATCTCGGGAACAGAGGAATGTTTTTT.

This clonotype was picked up a small number of times. This chain connects TRBV4-3 to TRBJ1-1; D remains unclear. Trimming removed 4 bases from V and 4 bases from J, with 13 bases in between. The length of the CDR3 is 14 residues. CDR1 is LGHNA and CDR2 is YSLEER in the germline V gene. The CDR3 sequence is CASSPLLRGTEAFF. CDR3 in DNA: TGCGCCAGCAGCCCCTTACTACGTGGCACTGAAGCTTTCTTT.

This clonotype appeared a few times. The V call is TRBV6-5, the J call TRBJ1-5, with D perhaps TRBD1 (5 bases). The CDR3 sequence is 16 residues long. Trimming cost V 1 base and J 2 bases, with 12 bases left between them. CDR1 MNHEY and CDR2 SVGAGI come from the germline V gene. CDR3 in DNA: TGTGCCAGCAGTTACTACGGGACTAAAGGCAATCAGCCCCAGCATTTT. This translates into CASSYYGTKGNQPQHF.

V gene TRBV29-1 combines with J gene TRBJ2-3; no clear D gene. Trimming shortened V by 6 bases and J by 2 bases, and 12 bases separated the two germline ends. The CDR3 spans 13 residues. Germline V gives CDR1 SQVTM, CDR2 ANQGSEA. CDR3 nucleotides: TGCAGCGTGGGCGGAGCGCTCACAGATACGCAGTATTTT. Translation gives CSVGGALTDTQYF.

The J gene is TRBJ1-1, the V gene TRBV15, with D hard to call. The CDR3 runs 14 residues. V shed 2 bases and J shed 1 base, with 8 bases lying between them. The germline V gene has CDR1 LNHNV and CDR2 YYDKDF (reference sequence). This CDR3 reads CATSRWEGNTEAFF. CDR3 DNA: TGTGCCACCAGCAGATGGGAGGGGAACACTGAAGCTTTCTTT.